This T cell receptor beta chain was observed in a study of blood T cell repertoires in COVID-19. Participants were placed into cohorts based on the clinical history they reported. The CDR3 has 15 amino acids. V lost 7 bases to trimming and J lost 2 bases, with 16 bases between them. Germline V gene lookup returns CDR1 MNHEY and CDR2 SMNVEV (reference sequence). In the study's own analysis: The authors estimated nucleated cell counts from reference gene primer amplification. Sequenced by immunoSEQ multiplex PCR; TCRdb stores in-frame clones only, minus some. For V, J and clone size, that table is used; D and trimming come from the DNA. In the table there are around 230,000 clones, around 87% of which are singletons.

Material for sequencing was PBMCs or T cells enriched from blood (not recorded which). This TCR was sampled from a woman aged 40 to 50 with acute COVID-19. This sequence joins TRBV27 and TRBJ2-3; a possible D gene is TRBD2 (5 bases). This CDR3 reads CASTHRLSTTDTQYF. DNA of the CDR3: TGTGCCAGCACCCACCGACTATCAACCACAGATACGCAGTATTTT.